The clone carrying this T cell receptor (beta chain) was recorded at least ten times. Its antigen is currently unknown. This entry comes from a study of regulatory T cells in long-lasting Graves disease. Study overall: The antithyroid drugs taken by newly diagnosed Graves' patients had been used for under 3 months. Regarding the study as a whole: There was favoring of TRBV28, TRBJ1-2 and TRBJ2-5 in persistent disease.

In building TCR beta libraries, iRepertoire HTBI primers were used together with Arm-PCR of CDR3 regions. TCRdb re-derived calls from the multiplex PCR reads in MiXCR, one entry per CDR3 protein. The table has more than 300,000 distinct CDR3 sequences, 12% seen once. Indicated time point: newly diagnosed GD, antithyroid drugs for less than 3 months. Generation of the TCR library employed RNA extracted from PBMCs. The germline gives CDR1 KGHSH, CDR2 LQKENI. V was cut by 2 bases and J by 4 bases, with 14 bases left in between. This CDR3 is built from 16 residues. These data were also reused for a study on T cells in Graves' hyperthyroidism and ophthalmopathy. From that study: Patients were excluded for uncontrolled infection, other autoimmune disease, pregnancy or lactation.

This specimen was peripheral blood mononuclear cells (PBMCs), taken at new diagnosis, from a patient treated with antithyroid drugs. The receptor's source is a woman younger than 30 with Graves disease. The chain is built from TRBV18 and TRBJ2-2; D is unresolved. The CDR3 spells CASSPDIPYSTGELFF. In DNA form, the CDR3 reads TGTGCCAGCTCACCAGACATACCATATTCCACCGGGGAGCTGTTTTTT.